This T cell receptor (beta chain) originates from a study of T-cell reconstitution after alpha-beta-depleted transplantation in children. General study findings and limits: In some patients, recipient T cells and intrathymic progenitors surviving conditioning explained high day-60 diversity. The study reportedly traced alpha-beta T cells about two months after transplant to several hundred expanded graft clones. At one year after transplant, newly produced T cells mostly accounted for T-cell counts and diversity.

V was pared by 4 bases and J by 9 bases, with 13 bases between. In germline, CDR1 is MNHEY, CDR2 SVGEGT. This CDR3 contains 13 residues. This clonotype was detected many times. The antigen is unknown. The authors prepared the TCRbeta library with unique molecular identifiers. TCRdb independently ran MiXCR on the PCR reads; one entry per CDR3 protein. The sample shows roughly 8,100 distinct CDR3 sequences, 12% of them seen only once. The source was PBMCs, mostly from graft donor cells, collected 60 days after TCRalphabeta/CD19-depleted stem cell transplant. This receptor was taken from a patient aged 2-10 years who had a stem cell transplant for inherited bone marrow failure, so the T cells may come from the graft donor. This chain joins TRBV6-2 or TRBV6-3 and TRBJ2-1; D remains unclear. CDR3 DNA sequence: TGTGCCAGCAGTTCTTTTATCCTCACTGAGCAGTTCTTC. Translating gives CASSSFILTEQFF.